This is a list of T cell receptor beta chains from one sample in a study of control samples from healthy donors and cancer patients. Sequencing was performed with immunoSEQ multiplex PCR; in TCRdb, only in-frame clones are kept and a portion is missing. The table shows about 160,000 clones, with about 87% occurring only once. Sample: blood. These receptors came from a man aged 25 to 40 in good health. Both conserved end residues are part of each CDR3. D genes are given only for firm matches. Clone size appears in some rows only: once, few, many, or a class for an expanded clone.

cdr3_nt: TGTGCCAGCAGCTTGGCCGCCGGGACTAGCGGCCTAACCTACAATGAGCAGTTCTTC
cdr3_aa: CASSLAAGTSGLTYNEQFF
d_call: TRBD2
j_call: TRBJ2-1
v_call: TRBV5-6
clone_size: NA

cdr3_nt: TGTGCCAGCAGGGACGGGACACCTTCAAGAGGGGAGACCCAGTACTTC
cdr3_aa: CASRDGTPSRGETQYF
d_call: NA
j_call: TRBJ2-5
v_call: TRBV5-4
clone_size: NA

cdr3_nt: TGTGCCAGCAGCCACGATGAAGATCAGCCCCAGCATTTT
cdr3_aa: CASSHDEDQPQHF
d_call: NA
j_call: TRBJ1-5
v_call: TRBV6-5
clone_size: NA

cdr3_nt: TGTGCCAGCTCACCTCCAGACCCTCTGCAGGTGGATACGCAGTATTTT
cdr3_aa: CASSPPDPLQVDTQYF
d_call: NA
j_call: TRBJ2-3
v_call: TRBV18
clone_size: NA

cdr3_nt: TGTGCCAGCAGCTTAGGTGCCGCTGGCTACACCTTC
cdr3_aa: CASSLGAAGYTF
d_call: NA
j_call: TRBJ1-2
v_call: TRBV7-2
clone_size: NA

cdr3_nt: TGTGCCAGCAGACAGGGGGAGGCAGATACGCAGTATTTT
cdr3_aa: CASRQGEADTQYF
d_call: TRBD1
j_call: TRBJ2-3
v_call: TRBV25-1
clone_size: NA

cdr3_nt: TGTGCCAGCAGCCTAGCGGGGGGTAACAATGAGCAGTTCTTC
cdr3_aa: CASSLAGGNNEQFF
d_call: TRBD2
j_call: TRBJ2-1
v_call: TRBV11-1
clone_size: NA

cdr3_nt: TGTGCCAGCAGCGTGACAGCGGCTAGCTCCGGAAACACCATATATTTT
cdr3_aa: CASSVTAASSGNTIYF
d_call: NA
j_call: TRBJ1-3
v_call: TRBV9
clone_size: NA

cdr3_nt: TGTGCCTGGAGGCCTAGGAGGGACAGGCGCTCCTACGAGCAGTACTTC
cdr3_aa: CAWRPRRDRRSYEQYF
d_call: TRBD1
j_call: TRBJ2-7
v_call: TRBV30
clone_size: NA

cdr3_nt: TGTGCCAGCAGTTACGACGGGCACACCGGGGAGCTGTTTTTT
cdr3_aa: CASSYDGHTGELFF
d_call: NA
j_call: TRBJ2-2
v_call: TRBV6-5
clone_size: NA

cdr3_nt: TGCGCCAGCAGCCTACAGGCCTCTGGCACTTTGAACACCGGGGAGCTGTTTTTT
cdr3_aa: CASSLQASGTLNTGELFF
d_call: NA
j_call: TRBJ2-2
v_call: TRBV4-3
clone_size: NA

cdr3_nt: TGTGCCAGTAGTCACATTGACAGGGACTCTGAAGCTTTCTTT
cdr3_aa: CASSHIDRDSEAFF
d_call: TRBD1
j_call: TRBJ1-1
v_call: TRBV19
clone_size: NA

cdr3_nt: TGTGCCAGCAGATACTCTCGGACAGGTGGGATCTACGAGCAGTACTTC
cdr3_aa: CASRYSRTGGIYEQYF
d_call: TRBD1
j_call: TRBJ2-7
v_call: TRBV6-5
clone_size: NA

cdr3_nt: TGTGCCAGCAGTTTTGCTCCCTATGGGGACATTCAGTACTTC
cdr3_aa: CASSFAPYGDIQYF
d_call: NA
j_call: TRBJ2-4
v_call: TRBV27
clone_size: NA

cdr3_nt: TGTGCCAGCAGCCCTGGGTCCACCAATGAGCAGTTCTTC
cdr3_aa: CASSPGSTNEQFF
d_call: NA
j_call: TRBJ2-1
v_call: TRBV4-2
clone_size: NA

cdr3_nt: TGTGCCAGCAGAGGACAGGGTTGGCGTGAAAAACTGTTTTTT
cdr3_aa: CASRGQGWREKLFF
d_call: TRBD1
j_call: TRBJ1-4
v_call: TRBV2
clone_size: NA

cdr3_nt: TGCAGTGCCGAGACCCAGTACTTC
cdr3_aa: CSAETQYF
d_call: NA
j_call: TRBJ2-5
v_call: TRBV20-1
clone_size: NA

cdr3_nt: TGCGCCAGCAGCTTTGAGGGCAGTATGAACACTGAAGCTTTCTTT
cdr3_aa: CASSFEGSMNTEAFF
d_call: NA
j_call: TRBJ1-1
v_call: TRBV5-1
clone_size: NA

cdr3_nt: TGTGCCAGCAGAGCGACCGGGACAGAAAACACTGAAGCTTTCTTT
cdr3_aa: CASRATGTENTEAFF
d_call: TRBD1
j_call: TRBJ1-1
v_call: TRBV2
clone_size: NA

cdr3_nt: TGTGCCAGCAGCGTGGCCGCAACTAATGAAAAACTGTTTTTT
cdr3_aa: CASSVAATNEKLFF
d_call: NA
j_call: TRBJ1-4
v_call: TRBV9
clone_size: NA

cdr3_nt: TGTGCCAGCAGTCTTACAGGGACGGCTGGGGCCAACGTCCTGACTTTC
cdr3_aa: CASSLTGTAGANVLTF
d_call: NA
j_call: TRBJ2-6
v_call: TRBV6-4
clone_size: NA

cdr3_nt: TGTGCCTGGTCCTCAATTGGGAGCAATCAGCCCCAGCATTTT
cdr3_aa: CAWSSIGSNQPQHF
d_call: NA
j_call: TRBJ1-5
v_call: TRBV30
clone_size: NA

cdr3_nt: TGTGCCAGCGCGGAGGACAGGGGATATCAGCCCCAGCATTTT
cdr3_aa: CASAEDRGYQPQHF
d_call: TRBD1
j_call: TRBJ1-5
v_call: TRBV27
clone_size: once

cdr3_nt: TGTGCCAGCTCACAGGGACCGAGGACGGATCAGCCCCAGCATTTT
cdr3_aa: CASSQGPRTDQPQHF
d_call: NA
j_call: TRBJ1-5
v_call: TRBV18
clone_size: NA

cdr3_nt: TGTGCCAGCGCTCATGAACAGGGCCCCTACGAGCAGTACTTC
cdr3_aa: CASAHEQGPYEQYF
d_call: NA
j_call: TRBJ2-7
v_call: TRBV27
clone_size: NA

cdr3_nt: TGCAGCGTTGGAGTCGGGGGTACTGGAAACATTCAGTACTTC
cdr3_aa: CSVGVGGTGNIQYF
d_call: NA
j_call: TRBJ2-4
v_call: TRBV29-1
clone_size: NA

cdr3_nt: TGTGCCAGCAGCCCCAGTGCGGGGAGGATTGGAGAGACCCAGTACTTC
cdr3_aa: CASSPSAGRIGETQYF
d_call: NA
j_call: TRBJ2-5
v_call: TRBV4-2
clone_size: NA

cdr3_nt: TGTGCCAGCAGTGAAGCGGGGTTCGGGACAGGGGACTACGAGCAGTACTTC
cdr3_aa: CASSEAGFGTGDYEQYF
d_call: TRBD1
j_call: TRBJ2-7
v_call: TRBV2
clone_size: NA

cdr3_nt: TGTGCCAGCAAATTTCACAATGAGCAGTTCTTC
cdr3_aa: CASKFHNEQFF
d_call: NA
j_call: TRBJ2-1
v_call: TRBV2
clone_size: NA

cdr3_nt: TGTGCCAGCAGATCTGAAGGCCAGCTGGGGCAGTACTTC
cdr3_aa: CASRSEGQLGQYF
d_call: NA
j_call: TRBJ2-7
v_call: TRBV12-3/TRBV12-4
clone_size: NA

cdr3_nt: TGTGCCATCAGCCGGAGGGAGAACCCTCTCGGGGCCAACGTCCTGACTTTC
cdr3_aa: CAISRRENPLGANVLTF
d_call: NA
j_call: TRBJ2-6
v_call: TRBV10-3
clone_size: NA

cdr3_nt: TGCGCCAGCAGCCAATCAAGGGGCACCATAGCGGGCCAAGAGACCCAGTACTTC
cdr3_aa: CASSQSRGTIAGQETQYF
d_call: TRBD2
j_call: TRBJ2-5
v_call: TRBV4-1
clone_size: once

cdr3_nt: TGTGCCAGCAGCCTCCGGGGCCGAGGAACTGAAGCTTTCTTT
cdr3_aa: CASSLRGRGTEAFF
d_call: NA
j_call: TRBJ1-1
v_call: TRBV11-2
clone_size: NA

cdr3_nt: TGTGCCAGCAGCCAAGAAGCAGCTAGAGGCGATGAGCAGTTCTTC
cdr3_aa: CASSQEAARGDEQFF
d_call: NA
j_call: TRBJ2-1
v_call: TRBV11-2
clone_size: NA

cdr3_nt: TGTGCCAGCAGTCGGGACAGGGGGCCCTTTAACTATGGCTACACCTTC
cdr3_aa: CASSRDRGPFNYGYTF
d_call: TRBD1
j_call: TRBJ1-2
v_call: TRBV7-9
clone_size: NA

cdr3_nt: TGTGCCAGCAGTGAGGGCAGGGGGCGAGGTGAAGCTTTCTTT
cdr3_aa: CASSEGRGRGEAFF
d_call: TRBD1
j_call: TRBJ1-1
v_call: TRBV25-1
clone_size: NA

cdr3_nt: TGTGCCACCAGCAGAGATCTGGGTACCGAGCAGTACTTC
cdr3_aa: CATSRDLGTEQYF
d_call: NA
j_call: TRBJ2-7
v_call: TRBV15
clone_size: NA

cdr3_nt: TGTGCCAGCAGCGGAAGAGATTCGAACACTGAAGCTTTCTTT
cdr3_aa: CASSGRDSNTEAFF
d_call: NA
j_call: TRBJ1-1
v_call: TRBV9
clone_size: NA

cdr3_nt: TGTGCCAGCAGTGATTCACAGGGGCGAAGGAACACTGAAGCTTTCTTT
cdr3_aa: CASSDSQGRRNTEAFF
d_call: TRBD1
j_call: TRBJ1-1
v_call: TRBV2
clone_size: few

cdr3_nt: TGTGCCAGCAGACCAAACAGGGAGACTGAAGCTTTCTTT
cdr3_aa: CASRPNRETEAFF
d_call: NA
j_call: TRBJ1-1
v_call: TRBV7-2
clone_size: once

cdr3_nt: TGTGCCAGCAGCTCAGGACGGACGACCTACAATGAGCAGTTCTTC
cdr3_aa: CASSSGRTTYNEQFF
d_call: NA
j_call: TRBJ2-1
v_call: TRBV9
clone_size: NA

cdr3_nt: TGTGCCAGCAGCTTAGAGAGCACCGGGGAGCTGTTTTTT
cdr3_aa: CASSLESTGELFF
d_call: NA
j_call: TRBJ2-2
v_call: TRBV7-9
clone_size: few

cdr3_nt: TGTGCCAGCAGTGCCGACAGGGGCCCGAACACTGAAGCTTTCTTT
cdr3_aa: CASSADRGPNTEAFF
d_call: TRBD1
j_call: TRBJ1-1
v_call: TRBV2
clone_size: NA

cdr3_nt: TGTGCCAGCAGCCTTCAAGGGGAAACAGACACCTTC
cdr3_aa: CASSLQGETDTF
d_call: NA
j_call: TRBJ1-2
v_call: TRBV12-3/TRBV12-4
clone_size: few

cdr3_nt: TGTGCCAGCAGACGCCACCGACAGGGGAACACTGAAGCTTTCTTT
cdr3_aa: CASRRHRQGNTEAFF
d_call: TRBD1
j_call: TRBJ1-1
v_call: TRBV7-2
clone_size: NA

cdr3_nt: TGTGCCAGCTCACCAAAGGGGACAGGGGAAAGCAATCAGCCCCAGCATTTT
cdr3_aa: CASSPKGTGESNQPQHF
d_call: TRBD1
j_call: TRBJ1-5
v_call: TRBV18
clone_size: NA

cdr3_nt: TGTGCCAGTCGGAGGGGGCAGAACTCTGAAAAACTGTTTTTT
cdr3_aa: CASRRGQNSEKLFF
d_call: TRBD1
j_call: TRBJ1-4
v_call: TRBV6-5
clone_size: NA

cdr3_nt: TGTGCCAGCGATTATGGGGGTAGCAATCAGCCCCAGCATTTT
cdr3_aa: CASDYGGSNQPQHF
d_call: NA
j_call: TRBJ1-5
v_call: TRBV21-1
clone_size: NA

cdr3_nt: TGCGCCAGCACCCTTGGCAGGGGGTCTGATATGGACACTGAAGCTTTCTTT
cdr3_aa: CASTLGRGSDMDTEAFF
d_call: TRBD1
j_call: TRBJ1-1
v_call: TRBV5-1
clone_size: NA

cdr3_nt: TGTGCCAGCAGCCTCTTCGGGCCCTACGAGCAGTACTTC
cdr3_aa: CASSLFGPYEQYF
d_call: NA
j_call: TRBJ2-7
v_call: TRBV7-2
clone_size: NA